This T cell receptor (beta chain) came from a study of identical twins. CDR1 and CDR2 from the germline V gene are LGHDT and YNNKEL (reference sequence). This CDR3 region has 16 residues. V was trimmed by 0 bases and J by 5 bases, leaving 16 bases between them. TCRdb re-derived calls from the 5' RACE reads in MiXCR, one entry per CDR3 protein. The repertoire has just under 550,000 distinct CDR3 sequences, approximately 14% of them found once; the top ten carry 0.35% to 0.45%. These same records also appear under a second study, on yellow fever vaccine responses in identical twins.

This receptor was taken from a woman under 30 in good health. The chain combines TRBV3-1 with TRBJ2-5, with D perhaps matching TRBD2 (5 bases). Sequenced: CD4+ T cells sorted from blood. This CDR3 is CASSQERVSTGETQYF. As DNA, the CDR3 is TGTGCCAGCAGCCAAGAGCGGGTCTCCACGGGTGAGACCCAGTACTTC.